This T cell receptor (beta chain) was captured by sequencing in a study of cytomegalovirus exposure and HLA in healthy donors. The donors (healthy individuals) were bone marrow donors. Nominally healthy donors provided the samples, though records likely missed some immune exposures. With respect to this clone: No antigen is known for it.

Findings and limits, study-wide: When presence/absence was analysed, sequencing depth was taken to be roughly uniform across donors. An analysis done earlier found most TCR beta V segments productive about 87% or about 30% of the time.

Germline CDR1 reads SGHRS; CDR2 reads YFSETQ. CDR3 length: 14 residues. J lost 0 bases, V lost 4 bases, and 2 bases had no gene match. PCR amplification relied on 60 Vbeta primers (plus 13 Jbeta primers). Some clones are missing from TCRdb's copy, which holds only in-frame ones; the method was immunoSEQ multiplex PCR. The sample table sets out approximately 120,000 clones. This sequence originates from a woman aged 60 to 75 in good health and CMV-seronegative. The chain combines TRBV5-1 with TRBJ1-1; TRBD1 aligns across 8 bases. The source material was PBMCs. This CDR3 is CASSPDRVNTEAFF. The CDR3 DNA follows: TGCGCCAGCAGCCCGGACAGGGTGAACACTGAAGCTTTCTTT.